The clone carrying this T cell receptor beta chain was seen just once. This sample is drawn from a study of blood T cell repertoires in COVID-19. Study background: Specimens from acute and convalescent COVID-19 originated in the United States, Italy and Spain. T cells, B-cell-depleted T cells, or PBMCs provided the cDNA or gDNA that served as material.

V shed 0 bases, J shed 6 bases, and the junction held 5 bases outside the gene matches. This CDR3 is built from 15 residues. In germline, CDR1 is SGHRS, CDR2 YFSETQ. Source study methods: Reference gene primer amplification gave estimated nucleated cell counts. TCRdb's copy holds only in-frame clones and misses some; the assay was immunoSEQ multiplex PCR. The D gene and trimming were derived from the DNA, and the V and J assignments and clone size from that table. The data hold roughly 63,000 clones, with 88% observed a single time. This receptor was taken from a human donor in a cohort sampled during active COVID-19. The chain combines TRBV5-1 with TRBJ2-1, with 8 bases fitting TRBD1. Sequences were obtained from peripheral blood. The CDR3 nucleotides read TGCGCCAGCAGCTTGGGACAGGGGATGGGCAATGAGCAGTTCTTC. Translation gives CASSLGQGMGNEQFF. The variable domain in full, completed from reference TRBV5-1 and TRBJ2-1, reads KAGVTQTPRYLIKTRGQQVTLSCSPISGHRSVSWYQQTPGQGLQFLFEYFSETQRNKGNFPGRFSGRQFSNSRSEMNVSTLELGDSALYLCASSLGQGMGNEQFFGPGTRLTVL.